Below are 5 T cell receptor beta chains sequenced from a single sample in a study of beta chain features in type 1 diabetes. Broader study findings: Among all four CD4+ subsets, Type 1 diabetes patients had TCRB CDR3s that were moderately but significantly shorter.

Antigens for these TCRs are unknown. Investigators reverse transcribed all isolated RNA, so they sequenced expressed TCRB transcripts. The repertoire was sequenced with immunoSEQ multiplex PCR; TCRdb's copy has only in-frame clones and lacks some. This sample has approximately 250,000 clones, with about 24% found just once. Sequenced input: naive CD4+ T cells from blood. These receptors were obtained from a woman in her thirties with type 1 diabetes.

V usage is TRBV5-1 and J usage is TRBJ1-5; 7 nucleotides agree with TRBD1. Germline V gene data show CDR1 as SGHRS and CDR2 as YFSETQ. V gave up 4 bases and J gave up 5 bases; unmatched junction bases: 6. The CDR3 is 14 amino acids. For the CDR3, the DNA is TGCGCCAGCAGCCTGACAGGGATGGATCAGCCCCAGCATTTT. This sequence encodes CASSLTGMDQPQHF.

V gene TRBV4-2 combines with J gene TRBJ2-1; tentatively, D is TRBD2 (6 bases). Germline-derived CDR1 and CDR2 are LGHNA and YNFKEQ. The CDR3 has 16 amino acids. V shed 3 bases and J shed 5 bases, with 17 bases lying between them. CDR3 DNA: TGTGCCAGCAGCCAGAGGGACTTGGCGGGCCACAATGAGCAGTTCTTC. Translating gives CASSQRDLAGHNEQFF.

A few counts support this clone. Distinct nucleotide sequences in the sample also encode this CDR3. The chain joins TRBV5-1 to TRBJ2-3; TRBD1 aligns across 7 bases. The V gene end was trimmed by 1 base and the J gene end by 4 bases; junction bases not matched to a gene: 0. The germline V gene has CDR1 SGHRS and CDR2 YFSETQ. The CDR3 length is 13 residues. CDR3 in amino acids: CASSLTGADTQYF. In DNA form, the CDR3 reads TGCGCCAGCAGCTTGACAGGGGCAGATACGCAGTATTTT.

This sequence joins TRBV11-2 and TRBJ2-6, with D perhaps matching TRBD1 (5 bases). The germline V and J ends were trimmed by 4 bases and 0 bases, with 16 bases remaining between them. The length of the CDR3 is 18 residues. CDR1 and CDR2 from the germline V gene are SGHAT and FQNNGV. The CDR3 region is CASSSTVLGPSGANVLTF. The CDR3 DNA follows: TGTGCCAGCAGCTCGACAGTACTCGGGCCCTCTGGGGCCAACGTCCTGACTTTC. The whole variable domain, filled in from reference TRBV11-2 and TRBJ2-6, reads EAGVAQSPRYKIIEKRQSVAFWCNPISGHATLYWYQQILGQGPKLLIQFQNNGVVDDSQLPKDRFSAERLKGVDSTLKIQPAKLEDSAVYLCASSSTVLGPSGANVLTFGAGSRLTVL.

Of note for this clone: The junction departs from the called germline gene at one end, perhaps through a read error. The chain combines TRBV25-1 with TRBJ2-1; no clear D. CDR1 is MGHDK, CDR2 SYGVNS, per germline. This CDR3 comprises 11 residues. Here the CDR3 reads CASRNYDEQFF. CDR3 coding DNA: TGTGCCAGCAGGAACTACGATGAGCAGTTCTTC.